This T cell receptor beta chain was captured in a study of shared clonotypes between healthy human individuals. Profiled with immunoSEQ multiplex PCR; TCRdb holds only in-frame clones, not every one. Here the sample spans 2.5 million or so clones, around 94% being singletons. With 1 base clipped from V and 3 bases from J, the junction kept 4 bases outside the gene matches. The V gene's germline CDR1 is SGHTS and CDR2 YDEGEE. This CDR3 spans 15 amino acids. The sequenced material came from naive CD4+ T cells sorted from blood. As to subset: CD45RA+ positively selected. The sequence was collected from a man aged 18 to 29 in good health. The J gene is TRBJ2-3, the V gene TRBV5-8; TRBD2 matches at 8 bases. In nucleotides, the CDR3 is TGTGCCAGCAGCTTGTCGGGGGGGCCAACAGATACGCAGTATTTT. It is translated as CASSLSGGPTDTQYF.